The sequence of this T cell receptor beta chain was determined in a study of cytomegalovirus exposure and HLA in healthy donors. Study background: An earlier analysis found fewer than 140 million unique TCR beta sequences from about 190 million T cells.

PCR employed 60 Vbeta and 13 Jbeta primers. Assay used: immunoSEQ multiplex PCR; TCRdb lists only in-frame clones, some missing. The repertoire consists of approximately 160,000 clones, with approximately 80% occurring once and the leading ten covering around 7.2%. The sequenced sample consisted of PBMCs. The sequence came from a man aged 30 to 39 in good health and CMV-seropositive.

The CDR3 here is CASSLGGGDTDTQYF. The CDR3 DNA reads as TGTGCCAGCAGCTTAGGCGGGGGGGACACAGATACGCAGTATTTT. This chain joins TRBV11-3 and TRBJ2-3, with 9 nucleotides matching TRBD2. Germline V gives CDR1 SGHNT, CDR2 YENEEA. V shed 1 base and J 2 bases; nucleotides not matched to a gene: 1. The CDR3 spans 15 residues. Drawing the rest from reference TRBV11-3 and TRBJ2-3, the complete variable domain is EAGVVQSPRYKIIEKKQPVAFWCNPISGHNTLYWYLQNLGQGPELLIRYENEEAVDDSQLPKDRFSAERLKGVDSTLKIQPAELGDSAVYLCASSLGGGDTDTQYFGPGTRLTVL.